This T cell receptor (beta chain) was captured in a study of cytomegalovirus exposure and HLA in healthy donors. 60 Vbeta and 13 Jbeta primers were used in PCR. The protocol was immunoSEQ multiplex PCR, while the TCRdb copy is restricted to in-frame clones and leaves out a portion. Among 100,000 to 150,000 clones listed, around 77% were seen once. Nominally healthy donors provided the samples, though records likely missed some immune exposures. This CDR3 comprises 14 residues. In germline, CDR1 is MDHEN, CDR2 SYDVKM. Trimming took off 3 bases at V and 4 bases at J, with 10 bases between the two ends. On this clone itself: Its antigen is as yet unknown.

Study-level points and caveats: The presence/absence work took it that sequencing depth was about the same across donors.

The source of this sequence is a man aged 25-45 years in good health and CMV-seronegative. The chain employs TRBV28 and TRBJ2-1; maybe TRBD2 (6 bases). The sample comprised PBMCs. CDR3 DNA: TGTGCCAGCAGTTTTGCGGGGACGTACAATGAGCAGTTCTTC. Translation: CASSFAGTYNEQFF.